This TCR beta chain was profiled in a study of vaccination effects on CD4 cells after COVID-19. Points on this clone: As yet, its antigen is unknown.

The J segment lost 6 bases and the V segment lost 2 bases, leaving 8 bases of the junction unmatched. The CDR3 is 16 residues long. CDR1 and CDR2 from the germline V gene are SGHNT and YYREEE (reference sequence). Antigen-specific CD4+ T cells expanded by the ViraFEST assay with viral peptide pools were then sequenced. Culture lasted about nine days before CD4+ T cell isolation. Generated by immunoSEQ multiplex PCR, the TCRdb table keeps only in-frame clones and is missing some. The sample consists of 8,700 or so clones, approximately 72% of them appearing once. This specimen was CD4+ T cells from PBMCs cultured with HCoV-229E spike peptides, taken before COVID-19 vaccination. The clonotype originates from a human donor who received a COVID-19 vaccine. The chain recombines TRBV5-4 with TRBJ2-7; 13 bases match TRBD2. CDR3 residues: CASSFRLAGGPIEQYF. The CDR3 coding sequence is TGTGCCAGCAGCTTTCGACTAGCGGGAGGCCCTATCGAGCAGTACTTC.